Sequencing of this T cell receptor beta chain was carried out in a study of shared clonotypes between healthy human individuals. Germline loops: CDR1 MDHEN, CDR2 SYDVKM. The CDR3 has 16 amino acids. The V gene end was trimmed by 5 bases and the J gene end by 2 bases; junction bases not matched to a gene: 10. Sequencing used immunoSEQ multiplex PCR; TCRdb keeps in-frame clones, though not all of them. The profile covers under 600,000 clones, with around 78% appearing a single time and more than 10% taken by the ten largest. The source of this sequence is a woman aged 40 to 55 in good health. Some clones in this sample may be carry-over from other donors' samples. Sequencing was done on a sample of PBMCs. This sequence joins TRBV28 and TRBJ2-5; 8 nucleotides agree with TRBD2. DNA of the CDR3: TGTGCCAGCAGTGTACTAGCGGCGGGGCGGCAAGAGACCCAGTACTTC. As protein: CASSVLAAGRQETQYF.